These 21 T cell receptor beta chains share one sample of origin, sequenced in a study of high-grade serous ovarian cancer treatment subgroups. Tumor samples were obtained before definitive surgery or chemotherapy. Only in-frame clones appear in the TCRdb table, and some are missing; sequencing was by immunoSEQ multiplex PCR. In the table there are fewer than 4,500 clones, around 68% of which are singletons. Sequenced material: tumor tissue. The receptors shown here come from a human donor with high-grade serous ovarian cancer.

This clone was recorded a few times. The V call is TRBV30, the J call TRBJ1-1, with D uncertain. Germline CDR1 is GTSNPN and CDR2 is SVGIG (reference sequence). The CDR3 length is 14 residues. V was trimmed by 1 base and J by 3 bases, leaving 12 bases between them. Here the CDR3 DNA reads TGTGCCTGGAGTGGATTCGGGAGGGACACTGAAGCTTTCTTT. As protein: CAWSGFGRDTEAFF.

CDR3 residues: CASSLLGIEAFF. The CDR3 bases are TGTGCCAGCAGCTTGTTAGGAATTGAAGCTTTCTTT. The chain carries TRBV5-8 and TRBJ1-1, with D hard to call. The CDR3 has 12 residues. The ends were cut back, 1 base at V and 7 bases at J, with 8 bases in the middle. Germline lookup yields CDR1 SGHTS and CDR2 YDEGEE.

This clone showed up just a few times. The J gene is TRBJ2-5, the V gene TRBV28; 9 nucleotides align to TRBD2. The V gene end was trimmed by 2 bases and the J gene end by 6 bases; junction bases not matched to a gene: 7. This CDR3 has 15 residues. Germline V CDR1 and CDR2: MDHEN, SYDVKM. CDR3 in DNA: TGTGCCAGCAGTTTACGAACTAGCGGGTGGAAGACCCAGTACTTC. This gives the protein CASSLRTSGWKTQYF.

The rearrangement links TRBV7-3 to TRBJ1-4; D perhaps matches TRBD1 (6 bases). This CDR3 is built from 16 residues. Trimming took off 5 bases at V and 3 bases at J, with 16 bases between the two ends. Germline assignment: CDR1 SGHTA and CDR2 FQGTGA. CDR3 amino acids: CASSPRPRGSNEKLFF. In DNA, the CDR3 is TGTGCCAGCAGCCCTCGACCAAGGGGGTCTAATGAAAAACTGTTTTTT.

In its sample, this clone ranks as medium-sized. The V call is TRBV9, the J call TRBJ2-5; D unclear. V lost 3 bases and J 0 bases, leaving 12 bases between the germline ends. Germline V gene lookup returns CDR1 SGDLS and CDR2 YYNGEE. The CDR3 is 15 residues long. The CDR3 protein is CASSEARVNQETQYF. CDR3 nucleotides: TGTGCCAGCAGCGAAGCCAGAGTCAACCAAGAGACCCAGTACTTC.

The rearrangement uses TRBV6-9 and TRBJ1-1; 7 nucleotides line up with TRBD1. The CDR3 is 15 residues long. V shed 6 bases and J 6 bases; nucleotides not matched to a gene: 13. The germline CDR1 and CDR2 sequences are MNHGY and SVAAGI. The CDR3 spells CASRQYDRAGAEAFF. In DNA form, the CDR3 reads TGTGCCAGCAGGCAATATGACAGGGCTGGCGCTGAAGCTTTCTTT.

The gene calls are TRBV9 and TRBJ2-3; TRBD1 matches at 7 bases. With 1 base clipped from V and 6 bases from J, the junction kept 8 bases outside the gene matches. Looked up from germline, CDR1 is SGDLS and CDR2 is YYNGEE. The CDR3 has 15 amino acids. Here the CDR3 DNA reads TGTGCCAGCAGCGTACAGGGGGAAAGGAGGGATACGCAGTATTTT. It yields the protein CASSVQGERRDTQYF.

This chain joins TRBV12-5 and TRBJ2-3; tentative D call: TRBD2 (5 bases). This CDR3 comprises 17 residues. The germline gives CDR1 LGHNT, CDR2 FRNRAP. Trimming stripped 0 bases from V and 2 bases from J, with 15 bases between. CDR3 sequence reads: CASGLVLGGSATDTQYF. The CDR3 nucleotides are TGTGCTAGTGGTTTGGTACTAGGAGGTTCGGCCACAGATACGCAGTATTTT.

This chain joins TRBV4-1 and TRBJ2-1; TRBD2 matches at 7 bases. Germline values: CDR1 MGHRA, CDR2 YSYEKL. V was clipped by 1 base and J by 8 bases; unmatched bases: 5. The CDR3 has 14 amino acids. CDR3 in amino acids: CASSQGGGRDEQFF. The CDR3 region has the DNA TGCGCCAGCAGCCAAGGGGGGGGAAGGGATGAGCAGTTCTTC.

This chain links TRBV4-1 with TRBJ2-7; D remains unclear. This CDR3 has 13 amino acids. Germline CDR1 MGHRA, CDR2 YSYEKL. Between the trimmed V and J ends, which lost 5 bases and 3 bases, there was a span of 11 bases. The CDR3 region has the DNA TGCGCCAGCAGCGCCGGAACCGGCTACGAGCAGTACTTC. Translated, it gives CASSAGTGYEQYF.

This clone was seen once. At the DNA level, this CDR3 is encoded by other sequences in the same sample as well. The chain links TRBV19 to TRBJ1-1; D gene unclear. Germline loops: CDR1 LNHDA, CDR2 SQIVND (reference sequence). Between the trimmed V and J ends, which lost 3 bases and 5 bases, there was a span of 7 bases. The CDR3 runs 12 residues. CDR3 in amino acids: CASSILGTEAFF. CDR3 bases: TGTGCCAGTAGTATTTTGGGGACTGAAGCTTTCTTT.

This clone appeared a few times. The genes are TRBV2 and TRBJ1-1; D is ambiguous. V was clipped by 3 bases and J by 7 bases, with 6 bases between them. CDR1 and CDR2 (germline): SNHLY, FYNNEI. The CDR3 runs to 11 residues. The CDR3 coding sequence is TGTGCCAGCAGTGAGCAGTTTGAAGCTTTCTTT. Translation: CASSEQFEAFF.

The rearrangement uses TRBV19 and TRBJ2-5; D ambiguous. The V gene's germline CDR1 is LNHDA and CDR2 SQIVND (reference sequence). CDR3 length: 14 residues. V was shortened by 5 bases and J by 4 bases, with 14 bases between the two germline ends. In nucleotides, the CDR3 is TGTGCCAGTAGTGTTGGGTCGAGGAGAGAGACCCAGTACTTC. This sequence encodes CASSVGSRRETQYF.

This clone was counted between two and nine times. This chain links TRBV6-5 with TRBJ1-2; no clear D gene. The CDR3 totals 14 residues. V was pared by 3 bases and J by 6 bases, with 14 bases between. Germline CDR1 and CDR2: MNHEY and SVGAGI. The CDR3 DNA reads TGTGCCAGCAGTTATAGTAGGCAGGTCGATGGCTACACCTTC. Translation gives CASSYSRQVDGYTF.

The rearrangement links TRBV7-6 to TRBJ2-2; the match to TRBD1 covers 8 bases. This CDR3 has 14 amino acids. The germline V gene has CDR1 SGHVS and CDR2 FNYEAQ. With 11 bases clipped from V and 6 bases from J, the junction kept 11 bases outside the gene matches. In nucleotides, the CDR3 is TGTGCCGGGTCCAGGGGGACAGGACCCGGGGAGCTGTTTTTT. This encodes CAGSRGTGPGELFF.

The V call is TRBV4-3, the J call TRBJ2-6; tentative D call: TRBD1 (5 bases). CDR3 length: 17 residues. Germline V gene sequence: CDR1 LGHNA, CDR2 YSLEER. Trimming shortened V by 0 bases and J by 2 bases, and 11 bases separated the two germline ends. The CDR3 DNA reads TGCGCCAGCAGCCAAGACACGGCAGGGACTGGGGCCAACGTCCTGACTTTC. It encodes CASSQDTAGTGANVLTF.

V and J are TRBV19 and TRBJ2-1; TRBD1 matches at 10 bases. V was pared by 4 bases and J by 7 bases, with 10 bases of the junction left unmatched. The germline gives CDR1 LNHDA, CDR2 SQIVND (reference sequence). The CDR3 has 16 amino acids. CDR3 region: CASSKTGTGVSNEQFF. CDR3 coding DNA: TGTGCCAGTAGTAAGACCGGGACAGGGGTATCAAATGAGCAGTTCTTC.

This clone was observed once. V and J are TRBV5-4 and TRBJ1-6; D unclear. Germline CDR1 is SGHNT and CDR2 is YYREEE (reference sequence). V lost 4 bases and J 5 bases, leaving 4 bases between the germline ends. This CDR3 has 12 amino acids. CDR3 in DNA: TGTGCCAGCAGCGGAAATAATTCACCCCTCCACTTT. Its protein is CASSGNNSPLHF.

This chain links TRBV6-5 with TRBJ2-7, with 7 positions matching TRBD2. V was clipped by 7 bases and J by 3 bases; unmatched bases: 9. From germline, CDR1 is MNHEY and CDR2 SVGAGI. This CDR3 has 14 amino acids. The CDR3 coding sequence is TGTGCCAGCACCCCCCGGGGAGGGAGCTACGAGCAGTACTTC. It yields the protein CASTPRGGSYEQYF.

This clone occurred once. CDR3 in amino acids: CASRRGSEAFF. The CDR3 nucleotides are TGTGCCAGCAGGCGGGGTTCTGAAGCTTTCTTT. The rearrangement uses TRBV6-5 and TRBJ1-1, with unresolved D. Per germline, CDR1 MNHEY and CDR2 SVGAGI. The V and J ends lost 6 bases and 6 bases respectively, with 8 bases between them. CDR3 size: 11 residues.

This clone was detected only a few times. DNA for the CDR3: TGTGCCAGCAGGCGGACAAGGGCAGGCAATCAGCCCCAGCATTTT. Its protein product is CASRRTRAGNQPQHF. The chain uses TRBV27 and TRBJ1-5, with D possibly being TRBD1 (5 bases). The germline gives CDR1 MNHEY, CDR2 SMNVEV (reference sequence). Deletions cut 6 bases from V and 2 bases from J, with 14 bases between. This CDR3 has 15 residues.